This is a list of T cell receptor beta chains from one sample in a study of a mutant IDH1 vaccine in newly diagnosed glioma. Antigens for these TCRs are unknown. Clones were sequenced by immunoSEQ multiplex PCR, and TCRdb holds only the in-frame ones, with some missing. The table has about 72,000 clones, roughly 84% seen once. Sequenced here: PBMCs, sampled from a glioma patient whose treatment included an IDH1 peptide vaccine. Receptors originate from a man between 18 and 35 years old with glioma. Each CDR3 is given with its conserved first and last residue. The D gene is left open where the match is weak. Clone size is stated in some rows and not others, as once, few, many or a class when expanded.

>TRBV27|TRBD1|-|TRBJ1-1
TGTGCCAGCAGTTTAATCTCCCCGACAGGGGGCTCCGACACTGAAGCTTTCTTT
CASSLISPTGGSDTEAFF
>TRBV5-1|TRBD2|-|TRBJ2-7
TGCGCCAGCAGCTTGTTGGCTAGCGGGGCCTACGAGCAGTACTTC
CASSLLASGAYEQYF
>TRBV7-8|-|-|TRBJ1-5
TGTGCCAGCAGGGCAGGTTATAGCAATCAGCCCCAGCATTTT
CASRAGYSNQPQHF
>TRBV30|-|-|TRBJ2-1
TGTGCCTGGAGTGGCTTAGGGGGGGGTCCAAACAATGAGCAGTTCTTC
CAWSGLGGGPNNEQFF
>TRBV30|-|few|TRBJ2-3
TGTGCCTGGAGCCAAGCCGGGCTCCGGGGGACAGATACGCAGTATTTT
CAWSQAGLRGTDTQYF
>TRBV7-9|TRBD1|-|TRBJ1-1
TGTGCCAGCAGCCCCCCGACAGGGGGCACGGGCACTGAAGCTTTCTTT
CASSPPTGGTGTEAFF
>TRBV9|-|once|TRBJ1-1
TGTGCCAGCAGCGTAGTGGGTGGGGACACTGAAGCTTTCTTT
CASSVVGGDTEAFF
>TRBV12-5|-|-|TRBJ2-1
TGTGCTAGTGGTTTTTGGGGCGACCATAAGAATGAGCAGTTCTTC
CASGFWGDHKNEQFF
>TRBV28|-|-|TRBJ1-1
TGTGCCAGCAGTCACTATGCACTTCAGAACACTGAAGCTTTCTTT
CASSHYALQNTEAFF
>TRBV28|TRBD2|-|TRBJ2-1
TGTGCCAGCAGCTTAGCGGGAGAGAGGCAGTTCTTC
CASSLAGERQFF
>TRBV30|-|-|TRBJ2-7
TGTGCCTGGAGTGGAGGACTGAGGGGGTACGAGCAGTACTTC
CAWSGGLRGYEQYF
>TRBV2|TRBD2|-|TRBJ2-7
TGTGCCAGCACCCCGGCTAGCGGGATGTACGAGCAGTACTTC
CASTPASGMYEQYF
>TRBV27|TRBD1|-|TRBJ2-7
TGTGCCAGCAGTAAACAGGGGTCAGGAGACGAGCAGTACTTC
CASSKQGSGDEQYF
>TRBV6-5|-|-|TRBJ1-1
TGTGCCAGCAGTTACACTATCACGGTGAACACTGAAGCTTTCTTT
CASSYTITVNTEAFF
>TRBV9|-|-|TRBJ2-3
TGTGCCAGCAGCGTAGCCCAATCTACAGGGTATCTTAATACGCAGTATTTT
CASSVAQSTGYLNTQYF
>TRBV4-1|-|-|TRBJ1-2
TGCGCCAGCAGCCAAGAATCCTCAACAGGAAGCTATGGCTACACCTTC
CASSQESSTGSYGYTF
>TRBV10-3|TRBD2|-|TRBJ2-3
TGTGCCATCGGCTCGGGAGGGGGGACAACAGATACGCAGTATTTT
CAIGSGGGTTDTQYF
>TRBV13|-|-|TRBJ1-2
TGTGCCAGCAGCCTCGGCCGTCCGTCAGGGGTCGGCTACACCTTC
CASSLGRPSGVGYTF
>TRBV6-5|TRBD1|-|TRBJ2-7
TGTGCCAGCAGTTGGGGACAGGGGGCGTACGAGCAGTACTTC
CASSWGQGAYEQYF
>TRBV14|-|-|TRBJ2-5
TGTGCCAGCAGCCTAGGAGGGGCGGTAAAGACCCAGTACTTC
CASSLGGAVKTQYF
>TRBV28|-|once|TRBJ2-7
TGTGCCAGCAGGGGCCGGGACGGTTCCTACGAGCAGTACTTC
CASRGRDGSYEQYF
>TRBV18|-|-|TRBJ1-1
TGTGCCAGCTCACCCGAGAGGGGGATTGGTGGTGAAGCTTTCTTT
CASSPERGIGGEAFF
>TRBV7-3|-|-|TRBJ2-2
TGTGCCAGCAGGGCAGACAGATCGAACACCGGGGAGCTGTTTTTT
CASRADRSNTGELFF
>TRBV4-1|-|few|TRBJ1-4
TGCGCCAGCAGCCAAGAAAACCGGGGAAAACTGTTTTTT
CASSQENRGKLFF
>TRBV19|-|-|TRBJ1-6
TGTGCCGGGGGAGGGAACGATAATTCACCCCTCCACTTT
CAGGGNDNSPLHF
>TRBV2|-|-|TRBJ1-5
TGTGCCAGCAAGCAGGCCAATCAGCCCCAGCATTTT
CASKQANQPQHF
>TRBV19|TRBD1|once|TRBJ2-7
TGTGCCAGTAGTATCGGGACAGGGCTACCCTACGAGCAGTACTTC
CASSIGTGLPYEQYF
>TRBV6-5|-|-|TRBJ1-1
TGTGCCAGCATGATATACAGGACTTCGAACACTGAAGCTTTCTTT
CASMIYRTSNTEAFF
>TRBV19|-|-|TRBJ1-5
TGTGCCAGTAGTCATCAGGGGCGCGGCAATCAGCCCCAGCATTTT
CASSHQGRGNQPQHF
>TRBV6-5|-|-|TRBJ1-1
TGTGCCAGCAGTTACCTGGGGCGAGGGACTGAAGCTTTCTTT
CASSYLGRGTEAFF
>TRBV5-4|-|-|TRBJ1-1
TGTGCCACCAACCAGAGGAGTAAGGGCACTGAAGCTTTCTTT
CATNQRSKGTEAFF
>TRBV7-8|-|-|TRBJ1-1
TGTGCCAGCAGCTTAGCGGGGTCCCTACCTGAAGCTTTCTTT
CASSLAGSLPEAFF
>TRBV7-8|-|few|TRBJ1-6
TGTGCCAGCAGCTCCTTTAGGGCTATCGATTCACCCCTCCACTTT
CASSSFRAIDSPLHF
>TRBV30|-|few|TRBJ2-7
TGTGCCTGGAGTGTAACGCGTGAGCAGTACTTC
CAWSVTREQYF
>TRBV29-1|-|-|TRBJ2-1
TGCAGCGGGGGACACAGGGCCTCCTACAATGAGCAGTTCTTC
CSGGHRASYNEQFF
>TRBV6-6|-|-|TRBJ1-2
TGTGCCAGCAGTTACAGTGGAAAGGTTCCCGTGGATGGCTACACCTTC
CASSYSGKVPVDGYTF
>TRBV19|TRBD1|-|TRBJ1-2
TGTGCCAGTAGTAAGGGGACAGGGGCACGGGGCTACACCTTC
CASSKGTGARGYTF
>TRBV7-6|-|-|TRBJ1-1
TGTGCCTCCAGGGGAGCGAACACTGAAGCTTTCTTT
CASRGANTEAFF
>TRBV28|-|-|TRBJ1-4
TGTGCCAGCAGTTTGTTCGGGACGGGTAATGAAAAACTGTTTTTT
CASSLFGTGNEKLFF
>TRBV19|-|-|TRBJ1-3
TGTGCCAGTAGTGCTGACTTGACTGGAAACACCATATATTTT
CASSADLTGNTIYF
>TRBV21-1|-|-|TRBJ1-1
TGTGCCAGCAACCCAACAGGGACGAACACTGAAGCTTTCTTT
CASNPTGTNTEAFF